This is a list of T cell receptor beta chains from one sample in a study of blood T cell repertoires in COVID-19. Profiling relied on immunoSEQ multiplex PCR, and the TCRdb table lists in-frame clones only, not all of them. The table includes fewer than 250,000 clones, about nine tenths detected once. The sample was peripheral blood. The origin of the receptors is a man aged 25 to 40 with COVID-19, enrolled during active disease. CDR3s include the opening cysteine and the closing phenylalanine or tryptophan.

TRBV7-9	TRBJ1-6	CASSLGQKLTPLHF
TRBV4-1	TRBJ2-7	CASSQEPGQAYEQYF
TRBV19	TRBJ1-6	CATRTGSGGSPLHF
TRBV9	TRBJ1-3	CASSVGGGVGNTIYF
TRBV3-1/TRBV3-2	TRBJ2-3	CASSQGPAGSTDTQYF
TRBV29-1	TRBJ2-3	CSGSFETDTQYF
TRBV21-1	TRBJ1-1	CASSKGRHRENTEAFF
TRBV21-1	TRBJ2-7	CASSKASGGNEQYF
TRBV9	TRBJ1-2	CASSVTGETGYTF
TRBV7-9	TRBJ2-5	CASSLRTSGEETQYF
TRBV6-2/TRBV6-3	TRBJ1-2	CASSSVGYTF
TRBV9	TRBJ2-3	CASSETSGEPNNTDTQYF
TRBV15	TRBJ2-1	CATSRPTTGVNEQFF
TRBV3-1/TRBV3-2	TRBJ1-4	CASSQAGTGYNEKLFF
TRBV6-5	TRBJ2-5	CASGTSGGLQETQYF